This TCR beta chain is from a study of T cells expressing NK-cell markers. Study-level background: There were seven HCMV-seropositive donors and one seronegative donor among the eight sequenced.

Germline V gene data show CDR1 as MDHEN and CDR2 as SYDVKM. The CDR3 has 17 residues. For each CDR3 protein, TCRdb gives one entry from its re-call of the 5' RACE reads, without DNA. The specimen's table records roughly 180,000 distinct CDR3 sequences. The gene calls are TRBV28 and TRBJ2-1; there is no DNA to check the TCRdb D call of TRBD1. The sequence was obtained from a woman between 18 and 70 years old in good health. The sequencing input was blood T cells: a sorted CD56 or NKG2C T cell subset, CD4+ or CD8+ T cells, or bulk PBMC T cells (not recorded which). The CDR3 spells CASSLPRVPGDGNEQFF. Full variable domain (rest looked up from reference TRBV28 and TRBJ2-1): DVKVTQSSRYLVKRTGEKVFLECVQDMDHENMFWYRQDPGLGLRLIYFSYDVKMKEKGDIPEGYSVSREKKERFSLILESASTNQTSMYLCASSLPRVPGDGNEQFFGPGTRLTVL.